The source of this TCR beta chain is a study of blood T cell repertoires in COVID-19. About the research overall: From T cells, B-cell-depleted T cells, or PBMCs came the material, which was cDNA or gDNA.

CDR1 is LGHDT and CDR2 is YNNKEL in the germline V gene (reference sequence). The CDR3 contains 16 residues. V was clipped by 4 bases and J by 8 bases; unmatched bases: 13. Original analysis: Reference gene primer amplification gave estimated nucleated cell counts. Profiling relied on immunoSEQ multiplex PCR, and the TCRdb table lists in-frame clones only, not all of them. V, J and clone size are taken as reported in that table, and D and trimming were inferred from the DNA itself. The table includes about 78,000 clones, 75% to 95% detected once. The chain couples TRBV3-1 (or the pseudogene TRBV3-2) to TRBJ2-2; 7 bases align to TRBD2. The receptor comes from a woman of 80 years or more with acute or convalescent COVID-19. Material: peripheral blood. The DNA of the CDR3 is TGTGCCAGCAGCCCTCTTGTGGGAGGGCCGACTGGGGAGCTGTTTTTT. This gives the protein CASSPLVGGPTGELFF.